This TCR beta chain stems from a study of blood T cells in healthy people across ages. Broader study findings: Researchers report that TCR beta diversity correlated strongly with naive T cell percentage.

Sample-barcoded 5' priming and a J-beta primer mix drove a second PCR of about 6 to 12 cycles. One entry per CDR3 protein results from TCRdb running MiXCR on the 5' RACE reads. Here the sample spans around 600,000 distinct CDR3 sequences, under 55% being singletons. This clonotype was detected only a few times. Its antigen is unknown. Sequencing was done on a sample of blood. The sequence came from a man of 80 years or more in good health.

As DNA, the CDR3 is TGCGCCAGCAGCCAAGTTAAGGGGGCAAGCGCAGATACGCAGTATTTT. As protein: CASSQVKGASADTQYF. The gene calls are TRBV4-3 and TRBJ2-3; the match to TRBD1 covers 7 bases. V was clipped by 1 base and J by 4 bases; unmatched bases: 8. CDR3 length: 16 residues. Looked up from germline, CDR1 is LGHNA and CDR2 is YSLEER.